The clone carrying this T cell receptor (beta chain) occurred once. The sample belongs to a study of shared clonotypes between healthy human individuals. V lost 2 bases, J lost 0 bases, and 10 bases lay in between. The CDR3 is 16 residues long. Germline assignment: CDR1 LNHDA and CDR2 SQIVND (reference sequence). Methods used by the authors: ImmunoSEQ yielded junction-only sequences lacking quality scores, so filtering differed. Measured with immunoSEQ multiplex PCR; TCRdb has only the in-frame clones, and not every one. V, J and clone size derive from that table, while D and trimming were established from the DNA sequence. The repertoire holds some 470,000 clones, 76% seen once, with roughly 13% in the top ten.

The chain has TRBV19 and TRBJ2-2, with D unclear. The sequencing input was PBMCs. This clonotype was sampled from a woman between 35 and 50 years old in good health. Some clones in this sample may be carry-over from other donors' samples. CDR3 sequence reads: CASSINAQANTGELFF. CDR3 nucleotides: TGTGCCAGTAGTATAAACGCCCAAGCGAACACCGGGGAGCTGTTTTTT.